Listed below are T cell receptor beta chains from one sample, sequenced in a study of cytomegalovirus exposure and HLA in healthy donors. The assay was immunoSEQ multiplex PCR, and TCRdb's table has in-frame clones only and misses some. Counted here are 120,000 or so clones, approximately 75% occurring once; the ten biggest clones make up roughly 4.5%. Specimen: PBMCs. All receptors derive from a man in his fifties in good health and CMV-seropositive. The CDR3 runs from the conserved cysteine through the conserved F or W. The D gene is left open where the match is weak. For some rows the clone size is stated as once, few or many, or as a class when expanded; others skip it.

clone size,J gene,D gene,V gene,CDR3 protein,CDR3 DNA
once,TRBJ2-2,TRBD1,TRBV7-3,CASSPRGPPGELFF,TGTGCCAGCAGCCCCAGGGGGCCCCCCGGGGAGCTGTTTTTT
NA,TRBJ1-5,NA,TRBV19,CASASGPGPQHF,TGTGCCAGTGCCTCTGGGCCAGGGCCCCAGCATTTT
NA,TRBJ1-4,NA,TRBV6-5,CASSYRPSGVEKLFF,TGTGCCAGCAGTTACCGGCCCTCGGGGGTGGAGAAACTGTTTTTT
NA,TRBJ1-6,TRBD1,TRBV11-2,CASSPDRGRNSPLHF,TGTGCCAGCAGCCCAGACAGGGGGCGGAATTCACCCCTCCACTTT
NA,TRBJ1-1,NA,TRBV7-9,CASRVGAGAEAFF,TGTGCCAGCAGGGTAGGGGCGGGAGCTGAAGCTTTCTTT
NA,TRBJ1-1,NA,TRBV6-1,CASSDMGRENTEAFF,TGTGCCAGCAGTGACATGGGCAGGGAGAACACTGAAGCTTTCTTT
NA,TRBJ2-7,TRBD1,TRBV7-9,CASSFGQGEYEQYF,TGTGCCAGCAGCTTCGGCCAGGGGGAGTACGAGCAGTACTTC
NA,TRBJ1-2,NA,TRBV19,CASSARFAGASGYTF,TGTGCCAGTAGTGCCCGGTTCGCGGGGGCGTCGGGCTACACCTTC
NA,TRBJ1-3,TRBD1,TRBV30,CAWSVRGTGSSGNTIYF,TGTGCCTGGAGTGTACGTGGGACAGGGAGTTCTGGAAACACCATATATTTT
many,TRBJ1-1,NA,TRBV10-3,CAIAGFRGLNTEAFF,TGTGCCATCGCCGGTTTCAGGGGCTTGAACACTGAAGCTTTCTTT
NA,TRBJ2-2,TRBD2,TRBV28,CASSFLAGGNTGELFF,TGTGCCAGCAGTTTTCTAGCGGGAGGTAACACCGGGGAGCTGTTTTTT
NA,TRBJ2-1,TRBD2,TRBV11-3,CASSLSTLAGGNEQFF,TGTGCCAGCAGCTTATCTACACTAGCGGGAGGCAATGAGCAGTTCTTC
NA,TRBJ2-7,NA,TRBV6-1,CASSEGLAYEQYF,TGTGCCAGCAGTGAAGGACTAGCCTACGAGCAGTACTTC
NA,TRBJ1-1,TRBD1,TRBV13,CASTIRQGLFEAFF,TGTGCCAGCACCATCAGACAGGGACTGTTTGAAGCTTTCTTT
NA,TRBJ2-1,NA,TRBV19,CASSIGGRGSNNEQFF,TGTGCCAGTAGTATAGGAGGACGGGGGAGCAACAATGAGCAGTTCTTC
NA,TRBJ2-7,NA,TRBV30,CAWIVQGNLLHEQYF,TGTGCCTGGATCGTTCAGGGGAATTTACTTCACGAGCAGTACTTC
NA,TRBJ2-7,TRBD2,TRBV5-4,CASSLSSGSDEQYF,TGTGCCAGTAGCCTATCTAGCGGGAGTGACGAGCAGTACTTC
NA,TRBJ1-4,TRBD1,TRBV6-1,CATTGQGALNEKLFF,TGTGCCACCACGGGACAGGGGGCTTTGAATGAAAAACTGTTTTTT
NA,TRBJ2-7,TRBD2,TRBV6-4,CANKLAGEKMCYEQYF,TGTGCCAACAAACTAGCGGGAGAGAAAATGTGCTACGAGCAGTACTTC
NA,TRBJ1-3,NA,TRBV6-4,CASSAGWWGNTIYF,TGTGCCAGCAGTGCGGGATGGTGGGGAAACACCATATATTTT
NA,TRBJ2-2,NA,TRBV28,CASSFSDRNTGELFF,TGTGCCAGCAGTTTCTCGGACAGGAACACCGGGGAGCTGTTTTTT
NA,TRBJ1-6,TRBD1,TRBV10-2,CASSTGTVKNSPLHF,TGCGCCAGCAGTACTGGGACAGTAAAGAATTCACCCCTCCACTTT
NA,TRBJ2-7,NA,TRBV28,CASSFSVYEQYF,TGTGCCAGCAGTTTTTCAGTCTACGAGCAGTACTTC
few,TRBJ2-5,TRBD2,TRBV5-1,CASSRGLAGGRAETQYF,TGCGCCAGCAGCCGAGGGTTAGCGGGAGGTAGGGCAGAGACCCAGTACTTC
NA,TRBJ1-1,NA,TRBV30,CAWNPGRTEAFF,TGTGCCTGGAATCCGGGGAGAACTGAAGCTTTCTTT
NA,TRBJ2-5,TRBD1,TRBV18,CASSSGTGGSETQYF,TGTGCCAGCTCATCCGGGACAGGGGGCTCTGAGACCCAGTACTTC
NA,TRBJ2-5,TRBD2,TRBV4-1,CASSPASGGAGETQYF,TGCGCCAGCAGTCCCGCTAGCGGGGGGGCCGGGGAGACCCAGTACTTC